What follows is one TCR beta chain and its context. The V end was cut by 5 bases, the J end by 0 bases, with 13 bases between. This CDR3 comprises 15 residues. Germline V CDR1 and CDR2: LNHDA, SQIVND (reference sequence). Authors' methods: Scientists estimated how many nucleated cells there were by amplifying reference gene primers. Repertoires were generated with immunoSEQ multiplex PCR, while TCRdb's copy carries only in-frame clones and drops some. The D gene and trimming were derived from the DNA, and the V and J assignments and clone size from that table. The sample shows tens of thousands of clones, roughly 79% of them seen only once. In Seattle, patients joined the study during active infection and were tracked longitudinally. This sample is drawn from a study of blood T cell repertoires in COVID-19. The wider study: Samples came from the United States, Italy and Spain, spanning acute and convalescent COVID-19.

The V and J genes are TRBV19 and TRBJ1-2; D gene uncertain. Sample: peripheral blood. The source is an older man with COVID-19, enrolled during active disease. The CDR3 loop is CASSGRDAANYGYTF. In DNA, the CDR3 is TGTGCCAGTAGTGGGAGGGATGCTGCTAACTATGGCTACACCTTC.